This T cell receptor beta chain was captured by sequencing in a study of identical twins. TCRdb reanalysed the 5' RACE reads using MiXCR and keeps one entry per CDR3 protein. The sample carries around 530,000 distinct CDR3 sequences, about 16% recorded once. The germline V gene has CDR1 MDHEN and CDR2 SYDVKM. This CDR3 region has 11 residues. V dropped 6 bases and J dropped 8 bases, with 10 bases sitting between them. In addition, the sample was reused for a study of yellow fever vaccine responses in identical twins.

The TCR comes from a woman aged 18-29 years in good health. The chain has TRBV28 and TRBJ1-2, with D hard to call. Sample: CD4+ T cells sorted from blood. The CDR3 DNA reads TGTGCCAGCAGAGATAGAGGGGGCTACACCTTC. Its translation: CASRDRGGYTF.